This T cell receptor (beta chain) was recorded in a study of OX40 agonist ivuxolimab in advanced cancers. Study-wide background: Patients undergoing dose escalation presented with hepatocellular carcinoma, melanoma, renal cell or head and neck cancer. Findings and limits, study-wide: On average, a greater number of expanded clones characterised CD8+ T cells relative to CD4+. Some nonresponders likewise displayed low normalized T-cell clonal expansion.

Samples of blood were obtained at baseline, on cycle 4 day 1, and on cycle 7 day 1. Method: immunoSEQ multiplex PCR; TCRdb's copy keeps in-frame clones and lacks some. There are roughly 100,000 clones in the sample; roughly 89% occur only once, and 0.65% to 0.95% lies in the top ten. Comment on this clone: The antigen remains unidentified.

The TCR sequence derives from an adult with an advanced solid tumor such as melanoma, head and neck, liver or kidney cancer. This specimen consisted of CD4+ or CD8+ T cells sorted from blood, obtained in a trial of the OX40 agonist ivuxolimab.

CDR3 bases: TGTGCCAGTAGTCTAGCGGGGGGCACAGATACGCAGTATTTT. This codes for CASSLAGGTDTQYF. V is TRBV19 and J is TRBJ2-3; 10 nucleotides align to TRBD2. The germline V gene encodes CDR1 LNHDA and CDR2 SQIVND (reference sequence). V shed 5 bases, J shed 1 base, and the junction held 0 bases outside the gene matches. There are 14 residues in the CDR3.